This T cell receptor beta chain appears in the sequencing data of a study of CD8 T cells in Susac syndrome. Random-hexamer reverse transcription was applied to about 0.5 to 1 ug RNA. TCRdb re-derived calls from the immunoSEQ multiplex PCR reads in MiXCR, one entry per CDR3 protein. Of 120,000 to 150,000 distinct CDR3 sequences in the sample, roughly 95% were seen once. The CDR3 covers 14 residues. The V segment lost 8 bases and the J segment 1 base; nucleotides outside the gene matches: 7. From germline, CDR1 is ENHRY and CDR2 SYGVKD. The chain uses TRBV10-3 and TRBJ1-1; 7 bases fit TRBD1. Sequencing was performed on CD4+ T cells from PBMCs. This receptor was identified in a human donor in good health. As DNA, the CDR3 is TGTGCCATCCTCTCCGGGACAGCGAACACTGAAGCTTTCTTT. Translating gives CAILSGTANTEAFF.